Sequencing of this T cell receptor (beta chain) was carried out in a study of shared clonotypes between healthy human individuals. Positive CCR7 selection of CD45RO-negative cells yielded the naive CD8 cells, and terminally differentiated effector memory CD45RA+ cells were excluded. Study-wide results and limits: Clonotypes shared by all four sorted-subset donors had higher generation probabilities than non-shared clonotypes.

As regards this clone: Its specificity is unknown.

V lost 7 bases, J lost 3 bases, and 16 bases lay in between. Germline CDR1 and CDR2: MDHEN and SYDVKM. The CDR3 spans 14 residues. Generated by immunoSEQ multiplex PCR, the TCRdb table keeps only in-frame clones and is missing some. Of about 2.1 million clones listed, 90% to 95% are singletons. The chain couples TRBV28 to TRBJ2-7; tentatively, D is TRBD1 (5 bases). Sequences were obtained from naive CD8+ T cells from PBMCs. The source of this sequence is a man aged 18-30 years in good health. Some clones in this sample may be carry-over from other donors' samples. The CDR3 loop reads CASKSAGLGYEQYF. The CDR3 DNA reads TGTGCCAGCAAATCGGCAGGGTTAGGCTACGAGCAGTACTTC.